These T cell receptor beta chains were read from a single sample in a study of radiation and T cells in renal cell carcinoma. The table came from immunoSEQ multiplex PCR; TCRdb's copy has only in-frame clones and leaves some out. This sample carries around 13,000 clones, around 30% of them seen once, and the ten largest clones take just over 15%. The sample consisted of tumor tissue, taken from a patient whose treatment included radiotherapy and nephrectomy. The receptor source for this set is a man in his 60s with renal cell carcinoma. The CDR3 runs from the conserved cysteine through the conserved F or W. A D gene is named only where the DNA matches it firmly. Some rows mark clone size as missing; the rest say once, few, many or name a class of expanded clone.

clone_size,d_call,j_call,cdr3_length,v_call,cdr3_nt,cdr3_aa
few,.,TRBJ1-6,13,TRBV7-9,TGTGCCAGCAGCTTAATGGGAGATTCACCCCTCCACTTT,CASSLMGDSPLHF
few,.,TRBJ2-7,15,TRBV5-4,TGTGCCAGCAGCTTATCCGGGACCCCCGGGCACGAGCAGTACTTC,CASSLSGTPGHEQYF
.,.,TRBJ1-5,14,TRBV2,TGTGCCAGCAGTTTTGTGGGTGACAATCAGCCCCAGCATTTT,CASSFVGDNQPQHF
once,.,TRBJ1-4,15,TRBV5-1,TGCGCCAGCAGCCCGGATGGGCACAAGGTTGAAAAACTGTTTTTT,CASSPDGHKVEKLFF
.,.,TRBJ1-1,11,TRBV29-1,TGCAGCACCGGGGGGAACACTGAAGCTTTCTTT,CSTGGNTEAFF
.,.,TRBJ2-4,15,TRBV6-5,TGTGCCAGCAGCATTTCAGGGGCCGGGGGAAACATTCAGTACTTC,CASSISGAGGNIQYF
few,.,TRBJ1-2,16,TRBV5-1,TGCGCCAGCAGCTTCGGAGTCCAAAATGATCCGTATGGCTACACCTTC,CASSFGVQNDPYGYTF
.,TRBD1,TRBJ1-2,13,TRBV25-1,TGTGCCAGCAGGGAGAACAGGGGTGGCGGCTACACCTTC,CASRENRGGGYTF
few,.,TRBJ1-5,15,TRBV6-6,TGTGCCAGCAGTTCAGGCAGGGAGGTCGATCAGCCCCAGCATTTT,CASSSGREVDQPQHF
many,.,TRBJ1-3,13,TRBV29-1,TGCAGCGTTGCCTTCGGGAATGGAAACACCATATATTTT,CSVAFGNGNTIYF
.,.,TRBJ2-3,12,TRBV30,TGTGCCTGGACCCCGACGGCAGATACGCAGTATTTT,CAWTPTADTQYF
few,.,TRBJ1-2,12,TRBV27,TGTGCCAGCAGTAATCGGGACTATGGCTACACCTTC,CASSNRDYGYTF
.,TRBD1,TRBJ1-2,13,TRBV30,TGTGCCTGGAAACAGGGGCAGGGGGCTAGCTACACCTTC,CAWKQGQGASYTF
medium-sized,.,TRBJ1-6,13,TRBV6-5,TGTGCCAGCAGTTATGAATATAATTCACCCCTCCACTTT,CASSYEYNSPLHF
.,.,TRBJ2-1,15,TRBV5-6,TGTGCCAGCAGCTTGGGGGGTAACTCCTACAATGAGCAGTTCTTC,CASSLGGNSYNEQFF
many,TRBD2,TRBJ2-5,15,TRBV7-3,TGTGCCAGCAGCTTACAGGGTAGCGGGCAAGAGACCCAGTACTTC,CASSLQGSGQETQYF
few,TRBD2,TRBJ2-1,15,TRBV9,TGTGCCAGCAGCCCCTCTAGCGGTATCAACAATGAGCAGTTCTTC,CASSPSSGINNEQFF
.,.,TRBJ2-3,16,TRBV5-6,TGTGCCAGCAGCTTGGGTTTAACTTCTAGCACAGATACGCAGTATTTT,CASSLGLTSSTDTQYF
medium-sized,.,TRBJ1-5,15,TRBV19,TGTGCCAGCCGTGCAGGGAGGGTGAGCAATCAGCCCCAGCATTTT,CASRAGRVSNQPQHF
.,TRBD1,TRBJ1-4,14,TRBV6-1,TGTGCCAGCAGAGTGGACAGGATTAATGAAAAACTGTTTTTT,CASRVDRINEKLFF
few,.,TRBJ2-5,13,TRBV18,TGTGCCAGCTCTCTAACAGAACAAGAGACCCAGTACTTC,CASSLTEQETQYF
.,.,TRBJ2-7,11,TRBV30,TGTGCCTACTTCAGGGGCTACGAGCAGTACTTC,CAYFRGYEQYF
few,.,TRBJ1-2,13,TRBV6-1,TGTGCCAGCAGTGAACAGGGTAAATATGGCTACACCTTC,CASSEQGKYGYTF
.,.,TRBJ2-5,16,TRBV21-1,TGTGCCAGCAGCTCCCCCGGACTAGGCCTGGGGGAGACCCAGTACTTC,CASSSPGLGLGETQYF
many,.,TRBJ1-1,12,TRBV30,TGTGTCTCGCAGCGGCGGCCCAACGAAGCTTTCTTT,CVSQRRPNEAFF
.,.,TRBJ2-3,15,TRBV13,TGTGCCAGCAGCCCTGGACTCGCGGGCACAGATACGCAGTATTTT,CASSPGLAGTDTQYF
.,.,TRBJ1-1,18,TRBV9,TGTGCCAGCAGCGCTGGAGATCCGGGCCGACGGATGAACACTGAAGCTTTCTTT,CASSAGDPGRRMNTEAFF
.,TRBD2,TRBJ2-2,16,TRBV4-2,TGTGCCAGCAGCCAAGTTCCTAGCGGTCCGGTCGGGGAGCTGTTTTTT,CASSQVPSGPVGELFF
.,.,TRBJ1-3,14,TRBV11-2,TGTGCCAGCAGTTTGGACGGGAGAAGGGACACCATATATTTT,CASSLDGRRDTIYF